The sequence of this TCR beta chain was determined in a study of tumor-infiltrating lymphocytes in oesophageal squamous cell carcinoma. TCRdb independently ran MiXCR on the PCR reads; one entry per CDR3 protein. The repertoire holds 15,000 to 20,000 distinct CDR3 sequences, with 35% to 45% as singletons. Looked up from germline, CDR1 is SEHNR and CDR2 is FQNEAQ (reference sequence). The CDR3 contains 17 residues. Trimming took 3 bases from V and 11 from J, leaving 28 bases between them. The specimen sequenced was esophageal tumor tissue. This TCR came from a male donor with esophageal squamous cell carcinoma. The rearrangement joins TRBV7-9 to TRBJ2-5, with D tentatively TRBD2 (5 bases). CDR3 amino acids: CASSLAGRGSFTDTQYF. CDR3 nucleotide sequence: TGTGCCAGCAGCTTGGCAGGAAGAGGGTCTTTTACAGATACGCAGTACTTC.